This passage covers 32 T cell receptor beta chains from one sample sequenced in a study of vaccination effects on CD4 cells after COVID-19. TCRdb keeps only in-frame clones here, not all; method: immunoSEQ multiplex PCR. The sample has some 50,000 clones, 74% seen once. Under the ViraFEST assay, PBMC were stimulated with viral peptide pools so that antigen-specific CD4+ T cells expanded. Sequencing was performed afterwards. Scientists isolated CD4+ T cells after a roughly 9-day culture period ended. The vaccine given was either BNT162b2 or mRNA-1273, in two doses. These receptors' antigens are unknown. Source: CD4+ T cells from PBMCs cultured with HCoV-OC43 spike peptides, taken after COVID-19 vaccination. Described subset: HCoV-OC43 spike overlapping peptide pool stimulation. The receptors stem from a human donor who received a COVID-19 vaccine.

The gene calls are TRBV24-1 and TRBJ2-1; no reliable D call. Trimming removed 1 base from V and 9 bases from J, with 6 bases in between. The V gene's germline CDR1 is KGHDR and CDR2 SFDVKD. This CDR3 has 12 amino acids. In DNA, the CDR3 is TGTGCCACCAGTGATTTTGGGGTTGAGCAGTTCTTC. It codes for CATSDFGVEQFF.

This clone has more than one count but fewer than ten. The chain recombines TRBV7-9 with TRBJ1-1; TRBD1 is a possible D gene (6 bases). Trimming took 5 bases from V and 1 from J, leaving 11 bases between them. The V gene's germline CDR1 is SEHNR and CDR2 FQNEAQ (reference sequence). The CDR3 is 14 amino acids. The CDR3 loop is CASSRQASNTEAFF. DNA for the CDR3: TGTGCCAGCAGCCGACAGGCTTCGAACACTGAAGCTTTCTTT.

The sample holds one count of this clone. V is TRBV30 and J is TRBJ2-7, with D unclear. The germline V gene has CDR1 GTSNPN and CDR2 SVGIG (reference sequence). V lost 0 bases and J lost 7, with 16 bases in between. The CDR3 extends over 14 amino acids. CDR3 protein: CAWSVPRGLQEQYF. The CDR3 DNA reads TGTGCCTGGAGTGTCCCCAGAGGCCTACAAGAGCAGTACTTC.

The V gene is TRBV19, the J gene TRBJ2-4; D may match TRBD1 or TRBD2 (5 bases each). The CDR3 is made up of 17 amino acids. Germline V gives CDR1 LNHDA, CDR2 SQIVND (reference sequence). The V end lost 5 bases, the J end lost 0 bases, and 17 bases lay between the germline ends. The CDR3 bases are TGTGCCAGTAGTCCGCGTGGGACCGCTTTAGCCAAAAACATTCAGTACTTC. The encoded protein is CASSPRGTALAKNIQYF.

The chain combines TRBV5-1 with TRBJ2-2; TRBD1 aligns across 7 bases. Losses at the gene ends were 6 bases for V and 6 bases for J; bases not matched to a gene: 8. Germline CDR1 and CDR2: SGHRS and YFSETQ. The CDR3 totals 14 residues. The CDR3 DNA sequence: TGCGCCAGCAAGGTTATAGGGGGCGCCGGGGAGCTGTTTTTT. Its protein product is CASKVIGGAGELFF.

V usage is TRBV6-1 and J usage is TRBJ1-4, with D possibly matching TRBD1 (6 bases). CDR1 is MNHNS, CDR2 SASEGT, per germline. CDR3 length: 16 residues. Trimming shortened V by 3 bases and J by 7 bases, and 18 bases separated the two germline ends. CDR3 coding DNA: TGTGCCAGCAGTGACCTCACCGGGGGCGACGGTGAAAAACTGTTTTTT. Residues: CASSDLTGGDGEKLFF.

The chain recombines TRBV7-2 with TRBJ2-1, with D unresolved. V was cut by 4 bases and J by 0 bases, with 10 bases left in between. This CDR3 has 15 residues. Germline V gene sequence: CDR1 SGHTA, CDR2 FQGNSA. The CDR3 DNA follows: TGTGCCAGCAGCTCCACGTTGAGCTCCTACAATGAGCAGTTCTTC. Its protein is CASSSTLSSYNEQFF.

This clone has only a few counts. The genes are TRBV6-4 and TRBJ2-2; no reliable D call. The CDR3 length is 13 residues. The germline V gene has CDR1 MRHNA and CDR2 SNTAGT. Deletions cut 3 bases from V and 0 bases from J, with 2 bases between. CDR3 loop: CASSEANTGELFF. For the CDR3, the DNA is TGTGCCAGCAGTGAAGCGAACACCGGGGAGCTGTTTTTT.

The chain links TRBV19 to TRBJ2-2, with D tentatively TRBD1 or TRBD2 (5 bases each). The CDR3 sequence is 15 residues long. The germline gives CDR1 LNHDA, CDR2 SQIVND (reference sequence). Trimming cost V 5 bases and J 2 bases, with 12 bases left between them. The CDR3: CASSVGPTNTGELFF. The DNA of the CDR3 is TGTGCCAGTAGTGTGGGACCGACAAACACCGGGGAGCTGTTTTTT.

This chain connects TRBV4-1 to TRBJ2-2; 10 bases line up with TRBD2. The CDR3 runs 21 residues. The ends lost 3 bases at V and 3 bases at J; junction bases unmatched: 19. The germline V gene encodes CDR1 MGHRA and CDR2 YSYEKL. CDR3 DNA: TGCGCCAGCAGCCAGGGGGGTGGGATTAAGCGGGAGGGCCGGGACACCGGGGAGCTGTTTTTT. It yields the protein CASSQGGGIKREGRDTGELFF.

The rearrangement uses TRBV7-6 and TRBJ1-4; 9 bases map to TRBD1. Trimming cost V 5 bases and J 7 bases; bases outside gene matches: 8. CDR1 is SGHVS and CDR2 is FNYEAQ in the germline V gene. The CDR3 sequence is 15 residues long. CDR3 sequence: CASSGTGTGSEKLFF. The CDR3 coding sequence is TGTGCCAGCAGCGGAACCGGGACAGGGAGTGAAAAACTGTTTTTT.

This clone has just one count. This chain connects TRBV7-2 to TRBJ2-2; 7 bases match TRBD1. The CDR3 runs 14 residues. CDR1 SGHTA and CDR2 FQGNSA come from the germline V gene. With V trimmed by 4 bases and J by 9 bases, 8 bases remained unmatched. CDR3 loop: CASSSRDRSRELFF. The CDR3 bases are TGTGCCAGCAGCTCCCGGGACAGATCGAGGGAGCTGTTTTTT.

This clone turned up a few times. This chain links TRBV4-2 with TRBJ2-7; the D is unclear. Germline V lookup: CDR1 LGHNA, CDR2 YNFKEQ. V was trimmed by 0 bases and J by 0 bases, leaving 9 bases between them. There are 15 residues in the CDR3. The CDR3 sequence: CASSQDTDPSYEQYF. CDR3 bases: TGTGCCAGCAGCCAAGATACGGACCCCTCCTACGAGCAGTACTTC.

The CDR3 protein is CASSPTGVSGNTIYF. CDR3 bases: TGTGCCAGCAGTCCAACAGGCGTCTCTGGAAACACCATATATTTT. The rearrangement links TRBV27 to TRBJ1-3, with D perhaps TRBD1 (5 bases). The ends were cut back, 5 bases at V and 0 bases at J, with 11 bases in the middle. Germline lookup yields CDR1 MNHEY and CDR2 SMNVEV (reference sequence). The CDR3 spans 15 residues.

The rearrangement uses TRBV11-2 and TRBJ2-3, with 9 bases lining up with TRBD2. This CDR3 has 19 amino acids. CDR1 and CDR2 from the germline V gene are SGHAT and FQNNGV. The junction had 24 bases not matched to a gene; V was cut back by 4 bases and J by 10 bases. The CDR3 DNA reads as TGTGCCAGCAGCTCAGGAGGAGCGGGGGGCTTGCATGTATTCGGGGCGCAGTATTTT. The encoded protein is CASSSGGAGGLHVFGAQYF.

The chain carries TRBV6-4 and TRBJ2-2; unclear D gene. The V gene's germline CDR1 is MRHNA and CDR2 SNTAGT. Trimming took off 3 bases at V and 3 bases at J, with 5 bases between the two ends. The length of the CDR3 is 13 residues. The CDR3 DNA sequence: TGTGCCAGCAGTGAAGAGGACACCGGGGAGCTGTTTTTT. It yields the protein CASSEEDTGELFF.

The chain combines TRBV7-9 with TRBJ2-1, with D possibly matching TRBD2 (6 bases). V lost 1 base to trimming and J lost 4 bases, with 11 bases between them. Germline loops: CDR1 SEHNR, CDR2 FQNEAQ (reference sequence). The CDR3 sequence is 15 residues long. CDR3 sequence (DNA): TGTGCCAGCAGCTTAGACGGACTACGATACAATGAGCAGTTCTTC. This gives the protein CASSLDGLRYNEQFF. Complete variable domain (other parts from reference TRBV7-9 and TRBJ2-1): DTGVSQNPRHKITKRGQNVTFRCDPISEHNRLYWYRQTLGQGPEFLTYFQNEAQLEKSRLLSDRFSAERPKGSFSTLEIQRTEQGDSAMYLCASSLDGLRYNEQFFGPGTRLTVL.

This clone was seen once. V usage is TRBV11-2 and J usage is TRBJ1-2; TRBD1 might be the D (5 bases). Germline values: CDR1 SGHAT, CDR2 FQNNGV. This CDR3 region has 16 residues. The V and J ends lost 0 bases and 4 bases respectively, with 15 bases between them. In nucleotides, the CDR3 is TGTGCCAGCAGCTTAGATCAGGACACGGGTGGCTATGGCTACACCTTC. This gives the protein CASSLDQDTGGYGYTF.

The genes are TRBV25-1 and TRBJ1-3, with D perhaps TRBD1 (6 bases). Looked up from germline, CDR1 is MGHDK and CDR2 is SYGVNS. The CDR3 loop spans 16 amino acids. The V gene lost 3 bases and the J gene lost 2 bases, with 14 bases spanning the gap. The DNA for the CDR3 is TGTGCCAGCAGTGATTTCCAAGGGGGGGCTGGAAACACCATATATTTT. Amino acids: CASSDFQGGAGNTIYF.

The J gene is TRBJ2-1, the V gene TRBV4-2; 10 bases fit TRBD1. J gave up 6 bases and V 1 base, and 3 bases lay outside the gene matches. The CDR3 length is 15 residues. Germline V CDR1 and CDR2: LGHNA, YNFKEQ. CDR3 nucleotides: TGTGCCAGCAGCCAAGGGGACAGGGGTGGCAATGAGCAGTTCTTC. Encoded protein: CASSQGDRGGNEQFF.

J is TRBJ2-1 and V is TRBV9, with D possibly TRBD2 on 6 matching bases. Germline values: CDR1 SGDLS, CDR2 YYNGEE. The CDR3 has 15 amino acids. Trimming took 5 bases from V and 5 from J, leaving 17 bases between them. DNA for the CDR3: TGTGCCAGCAGTGTGGGCGGGGAGCCCAACAATGAGCAGTTCTTC. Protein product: CASSVGGEPNNEQFF.

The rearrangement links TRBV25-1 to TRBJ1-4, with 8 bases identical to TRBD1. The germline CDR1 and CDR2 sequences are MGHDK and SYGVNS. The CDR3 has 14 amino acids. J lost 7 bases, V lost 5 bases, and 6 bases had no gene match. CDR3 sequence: CASSRQGRGEKLFF. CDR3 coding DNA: TGTGCCAGCAGTCGACAGGGGAGAGGTGAAAAACTGTTTTTT.

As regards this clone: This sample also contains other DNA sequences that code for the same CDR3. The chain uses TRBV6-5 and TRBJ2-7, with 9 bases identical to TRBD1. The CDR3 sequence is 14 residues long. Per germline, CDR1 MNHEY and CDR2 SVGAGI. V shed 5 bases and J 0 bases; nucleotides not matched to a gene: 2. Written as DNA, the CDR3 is TGTGCCAGCAGTAGACAGGGGGGCTCCTACGAGCAGTACTTC. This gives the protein CASSRQGGSYEQYF.

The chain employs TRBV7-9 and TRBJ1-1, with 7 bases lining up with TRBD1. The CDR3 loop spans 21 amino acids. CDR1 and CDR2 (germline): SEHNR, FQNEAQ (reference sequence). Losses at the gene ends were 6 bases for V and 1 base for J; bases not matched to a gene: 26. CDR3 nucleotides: TGTGCCAGCAGGAGGACCCCGCGGGAAGGGACAGAAATTAGAAGGAACACTGAAGCTTTCTTT. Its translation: CASRRTPREGTEIRRNTEAFF.

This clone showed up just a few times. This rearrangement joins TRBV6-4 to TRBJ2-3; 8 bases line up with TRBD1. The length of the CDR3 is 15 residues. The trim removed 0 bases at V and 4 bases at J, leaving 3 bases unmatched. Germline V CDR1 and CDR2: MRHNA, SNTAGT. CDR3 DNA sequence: TGTGCCAGCAGTGACTCGAGGACAGGGTCAGATACGCAGTATTTT. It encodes CASSDSRTGSDTQYF.

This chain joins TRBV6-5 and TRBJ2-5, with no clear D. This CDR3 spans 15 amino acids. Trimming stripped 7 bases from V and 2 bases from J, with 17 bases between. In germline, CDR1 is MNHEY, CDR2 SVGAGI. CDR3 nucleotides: TGTGCCAGCAATCCCGGCTGGGTGGGGCAAGAGACCCAGTACTTC. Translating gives CASNPGWVGQETQYF.

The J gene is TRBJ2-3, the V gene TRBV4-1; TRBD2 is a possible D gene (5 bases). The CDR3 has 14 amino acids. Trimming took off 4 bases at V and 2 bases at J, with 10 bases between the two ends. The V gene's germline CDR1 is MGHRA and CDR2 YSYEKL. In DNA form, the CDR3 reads TGCGCCAGCAGCCTACGGACTCCCACAGATACGCAGTATTTT. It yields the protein CASSLRTPTDTQYF.

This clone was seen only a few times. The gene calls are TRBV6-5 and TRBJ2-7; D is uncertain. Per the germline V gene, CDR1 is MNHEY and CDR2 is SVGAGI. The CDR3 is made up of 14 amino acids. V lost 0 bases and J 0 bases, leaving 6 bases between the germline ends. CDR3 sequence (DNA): TGTGCCAGCAGTTACTCGTCCAGCTCCTACGAGCAGTACTTC. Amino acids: CASSYSSSSYEQYF.

The CDR3 coding sequence is TGTGCCAGCAGCATTAGCGGGGGGGCAGCAGATACGCAGTATTTT. As protein: CASSISGGAADTQYF. This rearrangement joins TRBV6-4 to TRBJ2-3, with TRBD2 matching 11 bases. Germline CDR1 is MRHNA and CDR2 is SNTAGT. V shed 6 bases and J 4 bases; nucleotides not matched to a gene: 6. The CDR3 totals 15 residues.

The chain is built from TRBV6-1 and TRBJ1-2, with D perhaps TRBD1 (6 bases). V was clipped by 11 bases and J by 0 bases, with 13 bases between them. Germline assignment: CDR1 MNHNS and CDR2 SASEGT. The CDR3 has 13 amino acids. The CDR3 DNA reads TGTGCCTCCAAGGGGGAAGCTAACTATGGCTACACCTTC. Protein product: CASKGEANYGYTF.

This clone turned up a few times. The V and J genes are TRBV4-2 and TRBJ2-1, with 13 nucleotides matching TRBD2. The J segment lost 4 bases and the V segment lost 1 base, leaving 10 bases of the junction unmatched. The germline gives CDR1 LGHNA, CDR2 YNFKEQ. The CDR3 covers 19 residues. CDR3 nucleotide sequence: TGTGCCAGCAGCCAAGGGGGCTCGACTAGCGGGGGGCATTACAATGAGCAGTTCTTC. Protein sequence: CASSQGGSTSGGHYNEQFF.

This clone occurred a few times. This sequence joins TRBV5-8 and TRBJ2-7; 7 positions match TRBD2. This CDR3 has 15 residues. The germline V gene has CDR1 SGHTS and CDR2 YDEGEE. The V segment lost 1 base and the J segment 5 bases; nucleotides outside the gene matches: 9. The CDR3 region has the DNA TGTGCCAGCAGCTTGAAGAGGACTAGAGGTAACGAGCAGTACTTC. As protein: CASSLKRTRGNEQYF.